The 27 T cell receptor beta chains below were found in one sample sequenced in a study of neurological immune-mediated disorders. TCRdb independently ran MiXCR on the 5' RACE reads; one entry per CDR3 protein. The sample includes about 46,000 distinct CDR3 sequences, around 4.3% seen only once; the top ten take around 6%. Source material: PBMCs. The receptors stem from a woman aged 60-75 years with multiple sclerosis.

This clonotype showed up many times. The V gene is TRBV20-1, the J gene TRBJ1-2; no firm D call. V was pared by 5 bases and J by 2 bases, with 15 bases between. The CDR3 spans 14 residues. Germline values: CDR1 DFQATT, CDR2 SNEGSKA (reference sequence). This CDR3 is CSAPHVRENYGYTF. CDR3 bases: TGCAGTGCTCCCCATGTGAGGGAGAACTATGGCTACACCTTC.

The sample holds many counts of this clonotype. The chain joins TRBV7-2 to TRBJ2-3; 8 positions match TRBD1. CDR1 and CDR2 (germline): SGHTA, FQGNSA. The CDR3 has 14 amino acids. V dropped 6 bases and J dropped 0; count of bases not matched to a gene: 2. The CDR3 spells CASRTGASTDTQYF. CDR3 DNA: TGTGCCAGCAGGACAGGGGCTAGCACAGATACGCAGTATTTT.

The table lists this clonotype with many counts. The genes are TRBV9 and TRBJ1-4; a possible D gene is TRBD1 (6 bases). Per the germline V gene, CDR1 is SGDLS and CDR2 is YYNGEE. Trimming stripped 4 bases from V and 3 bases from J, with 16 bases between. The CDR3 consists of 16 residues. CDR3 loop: CASSSPVGGANEKLFF. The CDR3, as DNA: TGTGCCAGCAGCTCCCCCGTCGGGGGCGCTAATGAAAAACTGTTTTTT.

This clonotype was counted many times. The CDR3 DNA reads TGCAGTGCCGTCGACAGGGTGATTCAGCCCCAGCATTTT. Amino acids: CSAVDRVIQPQHF. The chain recombines TRBV20-1 with TRBJ1-5, with TRBD1 matching over 7 bases. The CDR3 spans 13 residues. Germline-derived CDR1 and CDR2 are DFQATT and SNEGSKA (reference sequence). The junction had 8 bases not matched to a gene; V was cut back by 6 bases and J by 6 bases.

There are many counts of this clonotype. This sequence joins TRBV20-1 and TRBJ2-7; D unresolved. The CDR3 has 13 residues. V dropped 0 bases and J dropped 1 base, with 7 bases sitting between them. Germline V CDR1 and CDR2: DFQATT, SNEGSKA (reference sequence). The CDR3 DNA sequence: TGCAGTGCTAGAGACGAGAGGTCCTACGAGCAGTACGTC. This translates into CSARDERSYEQYV.

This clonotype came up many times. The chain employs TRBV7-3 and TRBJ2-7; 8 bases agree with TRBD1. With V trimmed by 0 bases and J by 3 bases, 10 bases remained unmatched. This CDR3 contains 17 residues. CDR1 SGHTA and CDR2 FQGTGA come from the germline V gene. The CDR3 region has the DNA TGTGCCAGCAGCTTAACGGGGCTGGCAGGGGGCCACTACGAGCAGTACTTC. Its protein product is CASSLTGLAGGHYEQYF.

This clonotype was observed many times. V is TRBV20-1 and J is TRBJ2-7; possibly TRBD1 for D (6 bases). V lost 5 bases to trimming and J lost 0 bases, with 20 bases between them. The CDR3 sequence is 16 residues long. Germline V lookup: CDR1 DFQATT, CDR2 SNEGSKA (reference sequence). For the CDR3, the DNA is TGCAGTGCTGGCGAGTTGAGGGGGACAAGCTCCTACGAGCAGTACTTC. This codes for CSAGELRGTSSYEQYF.

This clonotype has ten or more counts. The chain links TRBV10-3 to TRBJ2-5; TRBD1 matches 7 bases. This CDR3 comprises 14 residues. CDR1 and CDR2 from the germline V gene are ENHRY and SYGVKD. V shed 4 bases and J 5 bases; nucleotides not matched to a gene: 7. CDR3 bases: TGTGCCATCAGTGGGCCAGGGGGTGGTGAGACCCAGTACTTC. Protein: CAISGPGGGETQYF.

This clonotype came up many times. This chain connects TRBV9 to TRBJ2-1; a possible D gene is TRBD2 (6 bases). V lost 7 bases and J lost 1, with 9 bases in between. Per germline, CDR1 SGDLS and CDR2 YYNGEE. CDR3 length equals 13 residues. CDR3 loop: CASGRESYNEQFF. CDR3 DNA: TGTGCCAGCGGGCGGGAATCCTACAATGAGCAGTTCTTC.

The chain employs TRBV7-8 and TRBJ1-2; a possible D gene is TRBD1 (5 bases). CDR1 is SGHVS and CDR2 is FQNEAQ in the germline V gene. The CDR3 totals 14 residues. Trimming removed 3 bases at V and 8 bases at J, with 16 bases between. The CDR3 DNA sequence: TGTGCCAGCAGCTTGGACCGGGGGGAATGGGGCTACACCTTC. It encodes CASSLDRGEWGYTF.

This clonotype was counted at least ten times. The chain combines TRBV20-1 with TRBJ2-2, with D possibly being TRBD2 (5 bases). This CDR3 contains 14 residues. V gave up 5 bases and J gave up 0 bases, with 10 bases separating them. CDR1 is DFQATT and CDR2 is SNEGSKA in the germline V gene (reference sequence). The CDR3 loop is CSAEGFANTGELFF. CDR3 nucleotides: TGCAGTGCTGAGGGATTCGCGAACACCGGGGAGCTGTTTTTT.

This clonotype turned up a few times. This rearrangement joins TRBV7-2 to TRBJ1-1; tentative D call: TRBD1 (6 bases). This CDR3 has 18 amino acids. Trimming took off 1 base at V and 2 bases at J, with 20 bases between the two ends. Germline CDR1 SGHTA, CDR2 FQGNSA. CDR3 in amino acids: CASSLELRGPILNTEAFF. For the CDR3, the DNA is TGTGCCAGCAGCTTAGAGCTCCGGGGGCCGATATTAAACACTGAAGCTTTCTTT.

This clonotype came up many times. The CDR3 DNA reads as TGCAGTGCTAGAGATCTGGGGGTGGCCTACAATGAGCAGTTCTTC. Its protein product is CSARDLGVAYNEQFF. The genes are TRBV20-1 and TRBJ2-1; D tentatively reads TRBD1 or TRBD2 (5 bases each). Trimming pared 0 bases from V and 2 bases from J, leaving 11 bases between. Germline V gene sequence: CDR1 DFQATT, CDR2 SNEGSKA (reference sequence). This CDR3 has 15 amino acids.

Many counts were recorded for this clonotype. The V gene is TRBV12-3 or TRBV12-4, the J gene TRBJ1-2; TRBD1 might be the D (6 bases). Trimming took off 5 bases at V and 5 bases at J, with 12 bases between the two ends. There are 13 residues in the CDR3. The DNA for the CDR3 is TGTGCCAGCAGTCGGACAGAGGCGTATGGCTACACCTTC. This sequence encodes CASSRTEAYGYTF.

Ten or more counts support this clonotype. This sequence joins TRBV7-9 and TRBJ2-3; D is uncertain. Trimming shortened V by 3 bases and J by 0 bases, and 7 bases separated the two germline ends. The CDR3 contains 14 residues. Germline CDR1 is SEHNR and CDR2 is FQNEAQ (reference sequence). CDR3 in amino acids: CASSFGDSTDTQYF. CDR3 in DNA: TGTGCCAGCAGCTTTGGAGATAGCACAGATACGCAGTATTTT.

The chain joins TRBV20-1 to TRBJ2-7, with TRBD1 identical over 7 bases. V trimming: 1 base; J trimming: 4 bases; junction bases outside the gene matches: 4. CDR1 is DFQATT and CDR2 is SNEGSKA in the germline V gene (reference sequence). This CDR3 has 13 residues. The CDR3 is CSARAGGRYEQYF. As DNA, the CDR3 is TGCAGTGCTAGAGCAGGGGGTCGGTACGAGCAGTACTTC.

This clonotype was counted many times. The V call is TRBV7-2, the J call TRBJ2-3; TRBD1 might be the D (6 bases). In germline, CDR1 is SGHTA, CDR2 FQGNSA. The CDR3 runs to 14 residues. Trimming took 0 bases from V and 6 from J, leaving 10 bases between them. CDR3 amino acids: CASSLAQGPDTQYF. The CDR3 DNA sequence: TGTGCCAGCAGCTTAGCTCAGGGGCCCGATACGCAGTATTTT.

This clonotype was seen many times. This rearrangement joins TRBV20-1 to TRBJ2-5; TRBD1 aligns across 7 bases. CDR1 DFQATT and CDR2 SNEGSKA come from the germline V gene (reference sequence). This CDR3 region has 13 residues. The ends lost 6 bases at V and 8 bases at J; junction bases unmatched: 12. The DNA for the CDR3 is TGCAGTGCCGGAAAGACAGGGCAGGGAACCCAGTACTTC. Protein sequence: CSAGKTGQGTQYF.

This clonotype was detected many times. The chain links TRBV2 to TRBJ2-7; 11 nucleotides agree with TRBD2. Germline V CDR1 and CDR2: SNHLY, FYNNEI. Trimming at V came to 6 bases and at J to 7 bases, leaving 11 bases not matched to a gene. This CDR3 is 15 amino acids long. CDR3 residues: CASRKLAGEAREQYV. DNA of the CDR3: TGTGCCAGCAGGAAACTAGCGGGAGAGGCTCGGGAGCAGTACGTC.

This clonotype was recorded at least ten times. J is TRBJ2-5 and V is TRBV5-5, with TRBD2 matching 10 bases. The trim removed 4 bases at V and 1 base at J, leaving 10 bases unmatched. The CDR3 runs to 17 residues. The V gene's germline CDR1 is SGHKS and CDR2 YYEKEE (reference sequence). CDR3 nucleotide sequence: TGTGCCAGCAGCCTAAGGACTAGCGGAGCCCTCCAAGAGACCCAGTACTTC. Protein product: CASSLRTSGALQETQYF.

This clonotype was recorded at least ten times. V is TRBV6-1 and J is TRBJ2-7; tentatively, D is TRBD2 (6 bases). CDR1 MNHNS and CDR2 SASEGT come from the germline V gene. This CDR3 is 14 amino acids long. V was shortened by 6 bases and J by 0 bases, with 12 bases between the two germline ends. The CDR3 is CASRGRGTSYEQYF. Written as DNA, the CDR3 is TGTGCCAGCAGGGGTCGGGGGACCTCCTACGAGCAGTACTTC.

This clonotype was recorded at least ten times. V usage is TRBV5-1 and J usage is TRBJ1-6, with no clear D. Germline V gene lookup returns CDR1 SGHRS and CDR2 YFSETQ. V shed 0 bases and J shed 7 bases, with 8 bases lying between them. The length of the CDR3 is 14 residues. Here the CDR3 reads CASSLGVVNSPLHF. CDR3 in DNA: TGCGCCAGCAGCTTGGGGGTTGTGAATTCACCCCTCCACTTT.

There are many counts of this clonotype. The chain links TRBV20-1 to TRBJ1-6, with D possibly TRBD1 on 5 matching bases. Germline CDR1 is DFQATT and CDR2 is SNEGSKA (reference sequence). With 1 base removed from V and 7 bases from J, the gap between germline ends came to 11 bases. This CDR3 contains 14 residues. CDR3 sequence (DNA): TGCAGTGCTAGAGGCCCAGGGTCCAATTCACCCCTCCACTTT. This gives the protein CSARGPGSNSPLHF.

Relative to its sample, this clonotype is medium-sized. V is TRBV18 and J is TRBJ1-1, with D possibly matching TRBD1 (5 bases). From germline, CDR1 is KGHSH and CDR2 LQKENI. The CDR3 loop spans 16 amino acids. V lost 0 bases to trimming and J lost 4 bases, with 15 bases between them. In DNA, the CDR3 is TGTGCCAGCTCACCACCTGGCGGGGCCCTGGGCACTGAAGCTTTCTTT. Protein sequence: CASSPPGGALGTEAFF.

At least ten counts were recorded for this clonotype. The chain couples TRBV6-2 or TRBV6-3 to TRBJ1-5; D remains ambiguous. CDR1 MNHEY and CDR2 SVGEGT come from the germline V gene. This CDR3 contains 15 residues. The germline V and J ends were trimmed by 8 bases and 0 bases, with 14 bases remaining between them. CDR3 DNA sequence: TGTGCCAGCGGGCCCCCTTTGGGTAGCAATCAGCCCCAGCATTTT. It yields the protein CASGPPLGSNQPQHF.

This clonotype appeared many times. As DNA, the CDR3 is TGTGCCAGCAGCGCCGGGAGGGGGCCCCAGCATTTT. The encoded protein is CASSAGRGPQHF. The rearrangement links TRBV7-2 to TRBJ1-5; weak D call: TRBD1 (5 bases). Trimming stripped 5 bases from V and 9 bases from J, with 11 bases between. This CDR3 contains 12 residues. The V gene's germline CDR1 is SGHTA and CDR2 FQGNSA. Full variable domain (rest looked up from reference TRBV7-2 and TRBJ1-5): GAGVSQSPSNKVTEKGKDVELRCDPISGHTALYWYRQSLGQGLEFLIYFQGNSAPDKSGLPSDRFSAERTGGSVSTLTIQRTQQEDSAVYLCASSAGRGPQHFGDGTRLSIL.

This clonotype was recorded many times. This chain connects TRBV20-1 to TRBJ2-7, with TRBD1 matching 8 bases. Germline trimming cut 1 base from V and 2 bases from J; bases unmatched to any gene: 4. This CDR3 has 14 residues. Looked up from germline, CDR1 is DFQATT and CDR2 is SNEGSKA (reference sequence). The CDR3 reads CSARAGTGTYEQYV. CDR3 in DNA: TGCAGTGCTAGAGCCGGGACAGGAACCTACGAGCAGTACGTC.